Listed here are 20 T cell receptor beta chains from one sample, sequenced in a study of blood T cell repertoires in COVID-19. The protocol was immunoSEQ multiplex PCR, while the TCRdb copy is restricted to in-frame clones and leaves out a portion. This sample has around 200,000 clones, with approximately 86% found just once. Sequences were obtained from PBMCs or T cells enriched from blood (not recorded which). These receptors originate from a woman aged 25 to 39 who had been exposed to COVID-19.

CDR3 loop: CASSLLSKPNTEAFF. CDR3 bases: TGTGCCAGCAGTCTACTTAGTAAACCGAACACTGAAGCTTTCTTT. The chain combines TRBV28 with TRBJ1-1, with no clear D. Germline-derived CDR1 and CDR2 are MDHEN and SYDVKM. This CDR3 region has 15 residues. V lost 5 bases and J lost 1, with 14 bases in between.

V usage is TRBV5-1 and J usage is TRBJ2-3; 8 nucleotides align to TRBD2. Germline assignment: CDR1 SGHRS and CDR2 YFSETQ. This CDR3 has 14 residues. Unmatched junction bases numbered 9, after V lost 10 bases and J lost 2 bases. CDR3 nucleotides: TGCGCCGCGCGGGGGGAAGGCCTCACAGATACGCAGTATTTT. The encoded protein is CAARGEGLTDTQYF.

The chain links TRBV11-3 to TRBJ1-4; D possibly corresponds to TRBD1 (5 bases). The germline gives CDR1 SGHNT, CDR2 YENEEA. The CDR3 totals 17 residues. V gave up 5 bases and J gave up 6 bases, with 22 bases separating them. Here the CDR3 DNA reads TGTGCCAGCAGCCCCCGACCGGCAGGGCAGGTGGATGAAAAACTGTTTTTT. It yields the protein CASSPRPAGQVDEKLFF.

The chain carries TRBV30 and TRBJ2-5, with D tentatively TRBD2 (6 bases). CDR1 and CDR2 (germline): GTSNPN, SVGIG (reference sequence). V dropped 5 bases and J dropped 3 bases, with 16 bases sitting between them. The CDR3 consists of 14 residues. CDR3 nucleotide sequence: TGTGCCTGGGTGAGGGGCGGGGTAAAAGAGACCCAGTACTTC. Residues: CAWVRGGVKETQYF.

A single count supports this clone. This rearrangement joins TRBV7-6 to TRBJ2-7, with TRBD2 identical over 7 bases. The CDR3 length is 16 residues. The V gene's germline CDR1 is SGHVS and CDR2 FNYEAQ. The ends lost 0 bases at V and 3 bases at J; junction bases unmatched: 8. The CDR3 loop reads CASSLASGTSLYEQYF. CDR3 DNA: TGTGCCAGCAGCTTAGCCAGCGGGACGTCACTCTACGAGCAGTACTTC.

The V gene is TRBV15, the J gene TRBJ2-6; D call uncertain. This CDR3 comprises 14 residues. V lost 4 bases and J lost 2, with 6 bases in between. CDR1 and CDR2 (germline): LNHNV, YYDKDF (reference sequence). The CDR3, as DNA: TGTGCCACCAGCAAACAAACTGGGGCCAACGTCCTGACTTTC. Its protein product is CATSKQTGANVLTF.

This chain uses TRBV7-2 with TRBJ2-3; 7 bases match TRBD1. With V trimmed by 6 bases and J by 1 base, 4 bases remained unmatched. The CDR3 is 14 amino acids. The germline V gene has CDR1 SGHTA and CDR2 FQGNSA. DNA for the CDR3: TGTGCCAGCAGGGACAGGTCCGGCACAGATACGCAGTATTTT. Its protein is CASRDRSGTDTQYF.

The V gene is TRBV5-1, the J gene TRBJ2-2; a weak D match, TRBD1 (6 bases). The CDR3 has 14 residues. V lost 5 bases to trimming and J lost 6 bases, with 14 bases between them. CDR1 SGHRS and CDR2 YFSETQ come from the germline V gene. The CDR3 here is CASRAGTLAGELFF. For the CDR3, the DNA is TGCGCCAGCAGGGCCGGGACATTGGCCGGGGAGCTGTTTTTT.

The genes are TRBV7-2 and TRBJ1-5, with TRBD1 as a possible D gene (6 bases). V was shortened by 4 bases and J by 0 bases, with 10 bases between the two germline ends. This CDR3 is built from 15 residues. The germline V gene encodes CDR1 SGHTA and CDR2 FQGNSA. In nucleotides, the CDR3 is TGTGCCAGCAGCTCTGGGACATATAGCAATCAGCCCCAGCATTTT. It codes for CASSSGTYSNQPQHF.

CDR3 residues: CASMAGTLSGYTF. CDR3 sequence (DNA): TGTGCCAGCATGGCCGGGACATTGAGTGGCTACACCTTC. The rearrangement uses TRBV2 and TRBJ1-2; maybe TRBD1 (6 bases). Germline CDR1 reads SNHLY; CDR2 reads FYNNEI. The CDR3 runs 13 residues. Trimming left V 7 bases short and J 7 bases short, with 16 bases between.

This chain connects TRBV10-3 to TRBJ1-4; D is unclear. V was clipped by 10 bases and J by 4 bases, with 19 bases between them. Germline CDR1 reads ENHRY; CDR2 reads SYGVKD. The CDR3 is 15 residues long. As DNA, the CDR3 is TGTGCCACTACTGGTCGGACGGGGTTTAATGAAAAACTGTTTTTT. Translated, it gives CATTGRTGFNEKLFF.

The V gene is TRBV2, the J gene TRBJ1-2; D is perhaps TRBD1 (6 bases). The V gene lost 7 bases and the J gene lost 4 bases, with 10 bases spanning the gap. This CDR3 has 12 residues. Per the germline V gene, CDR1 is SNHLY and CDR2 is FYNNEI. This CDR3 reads CASKGDAYGYTF. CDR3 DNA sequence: TGTGCCAGCAAGGGGGATGCCTATGGCTACACCTTC.

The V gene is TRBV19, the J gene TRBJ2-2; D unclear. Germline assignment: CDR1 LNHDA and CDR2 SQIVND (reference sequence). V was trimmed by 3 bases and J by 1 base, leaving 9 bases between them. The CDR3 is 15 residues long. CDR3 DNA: TGTGCCAGTAGTATGTTCATCAGGAACACCGGGGAGCTGTTTTTT. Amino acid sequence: CASSMFIRNTGELFF.

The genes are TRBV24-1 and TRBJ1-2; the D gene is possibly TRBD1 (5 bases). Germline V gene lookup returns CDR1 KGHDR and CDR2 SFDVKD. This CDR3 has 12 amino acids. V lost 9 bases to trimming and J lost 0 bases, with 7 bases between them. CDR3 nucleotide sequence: TGTGCCACCGCAGGGACTAACTATGGCTACACCTTC. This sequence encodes CATAGTNYGYTF.

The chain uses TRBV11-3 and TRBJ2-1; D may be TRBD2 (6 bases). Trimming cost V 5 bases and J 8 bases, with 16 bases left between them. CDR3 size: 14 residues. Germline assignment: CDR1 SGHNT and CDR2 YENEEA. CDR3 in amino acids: CASSPPGTGYEQFF. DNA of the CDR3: TGTGCCAGCAGCCCGCCCGGGACTGGCTATGAGCAGTTCTTC.

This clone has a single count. This CDR3 is CASSSAGTGNTEAFF. CDR3 DNA: TGTGCCAGCAGCTCAGCCGGGACAGGGAACACTGAAGCTTTCTTT. The chain employs TRBV7-6 and TRBJ1-1; 8 nucleotides line up with TRBD1. Germline trimming cut 4 bases from V and 1 base from J; bases unmatched to any gene: 5. Germline values: CDR1 SGHVS, CDR2 FNYEAQ. The CDR3 totals 15 residues.

Here the CDR3 reads CASSFKRLGPYEQYF. As DNA, the CDR3 is TGTGCCAGCAGCTTTAAACGCCTGGGGCCTTACGAGCAGTACTTC. The rearrangement joins TRBV7-8 to TRBJ2-7; D is perhaps TRBD1 (5 bases). V shed 3 bases and J shed 4 bases, with 16 bases lying between them. The CDR3 is made up of 15 amino acids. Germline values: CDR1 SGHVS, CDR2 FQNEAQ.

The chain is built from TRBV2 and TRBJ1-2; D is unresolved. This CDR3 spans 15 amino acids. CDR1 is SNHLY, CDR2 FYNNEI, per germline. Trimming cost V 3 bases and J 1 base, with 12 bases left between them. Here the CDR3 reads CASSEVGIYNYGYTF. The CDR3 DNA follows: TGTGCCAGCAGTGAGGTGGGCATTTATAACTATGGCTACACCTTC.

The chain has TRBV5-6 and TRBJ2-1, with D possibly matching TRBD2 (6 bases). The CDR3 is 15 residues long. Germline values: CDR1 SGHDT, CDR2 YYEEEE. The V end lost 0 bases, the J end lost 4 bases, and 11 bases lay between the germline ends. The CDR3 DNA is TGTGCCAGCAGCTTGGAGCGGGTTATATACAATGAGCAGTTCTTC. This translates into CASSLERVIYNEQFF.

The CDR3 loop reads CATSGTGGDYGYTF. The CDR3 DNA reads TGTGCCACCAGCGGGACAGGGGGCGACTATGGCTACACCTTC. The J gene is TRBJ1-2, the V gene TRBV24-1; TRBD1 aligns across 12 bases. V was clipped by 7 bases and J by 3 bases; unmatched bases: 2. The CDR3 loop spans 14 amino acids. Germline CDR1 is KGHDR and CDR2 is SFDVKD.